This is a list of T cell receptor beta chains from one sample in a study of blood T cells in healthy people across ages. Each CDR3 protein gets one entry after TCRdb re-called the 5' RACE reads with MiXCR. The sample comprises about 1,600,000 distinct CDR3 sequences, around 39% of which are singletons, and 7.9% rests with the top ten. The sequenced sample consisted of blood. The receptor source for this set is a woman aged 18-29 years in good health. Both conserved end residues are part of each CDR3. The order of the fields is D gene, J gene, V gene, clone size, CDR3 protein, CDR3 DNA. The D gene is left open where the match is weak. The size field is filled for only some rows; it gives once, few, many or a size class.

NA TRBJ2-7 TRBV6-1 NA CASREESGLSSSYEQYF TGTGCCAGCAGAGAGGAATCAGGCCTTTCAAGCTCCTACGAGCAGTACTTC
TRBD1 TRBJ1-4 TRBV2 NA CASSATGATEKLFF TGTGCCAGCAGTGCCACAGGGGCTACCGAAAAACTGTTTTTT
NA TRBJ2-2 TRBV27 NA CASSLRALAGELFF TGTGCCAGCAGTCTGAGGGCCCTCGCCGGGGAGCTGTTTTTT
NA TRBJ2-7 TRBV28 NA CASSVSTASYEQYF TGTGCCAGCAGTGTCAGCACAGCCTCCTACGAGCAGTACTTC
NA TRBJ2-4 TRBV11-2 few CASSLEADSPSLAKNIQYF TGTGCCAGCAGCTTAGAAGCGGACAGCCCCTCCCTAGCCAAAAACATTCAGTACTTC
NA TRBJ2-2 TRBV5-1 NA CASSQEGRYTGELFF TGCGCCAGCAGCCAGGAGGGACGGTACACCGGGGAGCTGTTTTTT
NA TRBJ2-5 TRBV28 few CASSAGTVVETQYF TGTGCCAGCAGTGCCGGGACGGTGGTGGAGACCCAGTACTTC
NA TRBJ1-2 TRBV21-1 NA CASSSEDGQAANYGYTF TGTGCCAGCAGCTCCGAGGATGGACAGGCAGCTAACTATGGCTACACCTTC
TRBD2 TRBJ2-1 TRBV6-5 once CASGYSGGDPLNEQFF TGTGCCAGCGGTTACTCGGGGGGGGACCCCCTCAATGAGCAGTTCTTC
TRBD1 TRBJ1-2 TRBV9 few CASSPLGDRNYGYTF TGTGCCAGCAGCCCACTCGGGGACAGAAACTATGGCTACACCTTC
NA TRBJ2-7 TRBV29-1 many CSVELPGHRNQYF TGCAGCGTTGAACTACCGGGACACCGGAACCAGTACTTC
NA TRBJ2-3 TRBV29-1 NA CSVAGGPLDTQYF TGCAGCGTTGCGGGTGGGCCCTTAGATACGCAGTATTTT
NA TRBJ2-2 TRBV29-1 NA CSVTVSQTYAGELFF TGCAGCGTTACCGTCTCTCAAACTTACGCCGGGGAGCTGTTTTTT
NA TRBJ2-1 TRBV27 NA CAGSFRSGGGDEQFF TGTGCCGGCAGTTTTCGGTCAGGGGGGGGCGATGAGCAGTTCTTC
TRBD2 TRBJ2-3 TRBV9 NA CASSSGTPGTDTQYF TGTGCCAGCAGCAGCGGGACTCCGGGCACAGATACGCAGTATTTT
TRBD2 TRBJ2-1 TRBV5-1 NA CASRLAGDPVYNEQFF TGCGCCAGCCGACTAGCGGGAGACCCGGTTTACAATGAGCAGTTCTTC
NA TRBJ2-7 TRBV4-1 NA CASSQAPWSPGASYEQYF TGCGCCAGCAGCCAAGCTCCGTGGTCGCCCGGGGCTTCCTACGAGCAGTACTTC
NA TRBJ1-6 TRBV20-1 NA CSARSGQFNSPLHF TGCAGTGCTAGATCCGGACAGTTTAATTCACCCCTCCACTTT
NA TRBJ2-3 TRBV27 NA CASSHIDTQYF TGTGCCAGCAGCCATATAGATACGCAGTATTTT
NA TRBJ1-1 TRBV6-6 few CASSFRGGDTEAFF TGTGCCAGCAGCTTCAGGGGAGGGGACACTGAAGCTTTCTTT
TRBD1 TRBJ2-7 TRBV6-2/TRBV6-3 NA CASSYPGGDYVYEQYF TGTGCCAGCAGTTACCCAGGGGGCGACTACGTCTACGAGCAGTACTTC
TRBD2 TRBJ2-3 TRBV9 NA CASTPGRLAVADTQYF TGTGCCAGCACCCCCGGTAGACTAGCGGTGGCAGATACGCAGTATTTT
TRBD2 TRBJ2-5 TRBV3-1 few CASSQGTSGLETQYF TGTGCCAGCAGCCAGGGGACTAGCGGTCTGGAGACCCAGTACTTC
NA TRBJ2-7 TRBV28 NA CASTVTGDSYEQYF TGTGCCAGCACTGTAACAGGTGACTCCTACGAGCAGTACTTC
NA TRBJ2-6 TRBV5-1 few CASSLLNPGSPSSGANVLTF TGCGCCAGCAGCTTGCTCAATCCGGGTTCCCCTTCTTCTGGGGCCAACGTCCTGACTTTC
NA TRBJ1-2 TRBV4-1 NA CASSQPGRTGYTF TGCGCCAGCAGCCAGCCGGGACGGACTGGCTACACCTTC
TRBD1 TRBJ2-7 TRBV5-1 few CASSSGDSAYEQYF TGCGCCAGCAGCTCCGGGGACAGCGCCTACGAGCAGTACTTC
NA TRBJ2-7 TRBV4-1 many CASSQDVGGSYEQYF TGCGCCAGCAGCCAAGATGTAGGGGGCTCCTACGAGCAGTACTTC
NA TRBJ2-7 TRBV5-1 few CASSLAPGTYEQYF TGCGCCAGCAGCTTGGCCCCAGGCACCTACGAGCAGTACTTC
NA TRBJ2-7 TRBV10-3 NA CAISDSGQSYEQYF TGTGCCATCAGTGATTCCGGACAGTCCTACGAGCAGTACTTC
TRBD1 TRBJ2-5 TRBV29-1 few CSVEGTGGRETQYF TGCAGCGTTGAAGGGACAGGGGGCCGAGAGACCCAGTACTTC
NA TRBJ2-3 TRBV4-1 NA CASSQYGLPDTQYF TGCGCCAGCAGCCAATACGGGCTGCCAGATACGCAGTATTTT
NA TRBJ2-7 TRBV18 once CACSPSGSGSYEQYF TGTGCCTGCTCACCAAGCGGGTCAGGCTCCTACGAGCAGTACTTC